This TCR beta chain was identified in a study of CD8 T cells in ankylosing spondylitis. Whole-study results and caveats: Researchers reportedly found disease-linked clones significantly enriched in matched ankylosing spondylitis synovial fluid. One TCR beta motif, made up of under ten highly homologous variants, appeared characteristic of ankylosing spondylitis blood.

Using quantitative 5'-RACE with molecular barcodes, the authors made TCR beta libraries. TCRdb independently ran MiXCR on the 5' RACE reads; one entry per CDR3 protein. The table includes under 550,000 distinct CDR3 sequences, 20% to 30% detected once. Regarding this clonotype: Its cognate antigen is unknown.

This CDR3 has 14 amino acids. The germline V gene has CDR1 GTSNPN and CDR2 SVGIG (reference sequence). Unmatched junction bases numbered 6, after V lost 4 bases and J lost 1 base. This sequence originates from a male donor with ankylosing spondylitis. The source material was blood, either unsorted or a sorted T cell fraction (not recorded which). The chain has TRBV30 and TRBJ1-1; 7 bases agree with TRBD1. CDR3 DNA sequence: TGTGCCTGGAACCTCGGGACAGCGAACACTGAAGCTTTCTTT. This translates into CAWNLGTANTEAFF.